The 17 T cell receptor beta chains below were found in one sample sequenced in a study of memory CD4+ T cells and cytomegalovirus serostatus (dated by TCRdb to the late 2010s). A FACSAria II was used to sort memory CD4+ T cells, defined as single viable CD3+CD4+CD8-CD45RO+ cells. Receptor libraries were prepared by the immunoSEQ multiplex PCR assay. As stored in TCRdb, this immuneACCESS dataset retains in-frame rearrangements with V and J assigned. A fraction of the clones does not appear; measured against another copy, unresolved V genes explain less than half of the discrepancy, and the remainder lacks a known reason. For this sample the table gives around 63,000 clones, of which 76% were detected only once. Approximately 4.8% of the sample lies in the top ten. Sequencing was carried out using memory CD4+ T cells from blood. The receptors come from an adult in good health and CMV-seropositive.

This rearrangement joins TRBV11-2 to TRBJ1-2; 12 bases fit TRBD1. This CDR3 has 13 amino acids. Germline V gives CDR1 SGHAT, CDR2 FQNNGV. Germline trimming cut 8 bases from V and 8 bases from J; bases unmatched to any gene: 6. The CDR3 DNA reads TGTGCCAGCTCCTCGGGACAGGGGGCAGGCTACACCTTC. Encoded protein: CASSSGQGAGYTF.

The chain uses TRBV6-6 and TRBJ2-3; D unresolved. Germline assignment: CDR1 MNHNY and CDR2 SVGAGI (reference sequence). The CDR3 is 11 amino acids. Trimming left V 5 bases short and J 3 bases short, with 3 bases between. The CDR3 region is CASSRTDTQYF. Here the CDR3 DNA reads TGTGCCAGCAGTAGAACAGATACGCAGTATTTT.

This clone was seen more than once but under ten times. The CDR3 DNA follows: TGTGCCATCAGTGGGACAGCCTCCACTGAAGCTTTCTTT. Translation: CAISGTASTEAFF. V is TRBV10-3 and J is TRBJ1-1, with D perhaps TRBD1 (6 bases). This CDR3 spans 13 amino acids. V lost 4 bases to trimming and J lost 4 bases, with 10 bases between them. The germline CDR1 and CDR2 sequences are ENHRY and SYGVKD.

This clone was recorded only once. The chain couples TRBV28 to TRBJ1-1; D might be TRBD1 (5 bases). This CDR3 is built from 14 residues. CDR1 and CDR2 (germline): MDHEN, SYDVKM. The V end was cut by 7 bases, the J end by 5 bases, with 17 bases between. Here the CDR3 DNA reads TGTGCCAGCATCCCGGGGGGGGATGAGACTGAAGCTTTCTTT. Translation gives CASIPGGDETEAFF.

The genes are TRBV2 and TRBJ2-1; D is undetermined. The V gene's germline CDR1 is SNHLY and CDR2 FYNNEI. The CDR3 spans 11 residues. The germline V and J ends were trimmed by 4 bases and 7 bases, with 5 bases remaining between them. The CDR3: CASSVRNEQFF. The DNA of the CDR3 is TGTGCCAGCAGTGTGCGGAATGAGCAGTTCTTC.

The CDR3 sequence is CASSLAGLATETQYF. CDR3 DNA: TGCGCCAGCAGCCTGGCGGGACTGGCTACAGAGACCCAGTACTTC. V is TRBV4-1 and J is TRBJ2-5; D is possibly TRBD2 (6 bases). V was pared by 4 bases and J by 4 bases, with 16 bases between. Germline CDR1 and CDR2: MGHRA and YSYEKL. The CDR3 covers 15 residues.

The chain is built from TRBV4-1 and TRBJ2-2; D not certain. Trimming shortened V by 4 bases and J by 7 bases, and 19 bases separated the two germline ends. Per the germline V gene, CDR1 is MGHRA and CDR2 is YSYEKL. The CDR3 has 16 residues. This chain's CDR3 is CASSPRLGIRGGELFF. Here the CDR3 DNA reads TGCGCCAGCAGCCCTCGACTGGGGATTAGAGGCGGGGAGCTGTTTTTT.

The rearrangement joins TRBV4-1 to TRBJ1-1; D is undetermined. With 1 base removed from V and 1 base from J, the gap between germline ends came to 7 bases. From germline, CDR1 is MGHRA and CDR2 YSYEKL. The CDR3 contains 14 residues. CDR3 residues: CASSQVGENTEAFF. CDR3 coding DNA: TGCGCCAGCAGCCAAGTAGGAGAGAACACTGAAGCTTTCTTT.

The chain joins TRBV9 to TRBJ1-2, with D possibly matching TRBD1 (6 bases). The germline V and J ends were trimmed by 4 bases and 0 bases, with 16 bases remaining between them. CDR3 length: 16 amino acids. The V gene's germline CDR1 is SGDLS and CDR2 YYNGEE. DNA of the CDR3: TGTGCCAGCAGCTCAACCGATGGGGACACTAACTATGGCTACACCTTC. Its translation is CASSSTDGDTNYGYTF.

The chain combines TRBV7-2 with TRBJ2-5; TRBD2 matches at 11 bases. This CDR3 comprises 17 residues. Germline CDR1 SGHTA, CDR2 FQGNSA. V was pared by 2 bases and J by 4 bases, with 9 bases of the junction left unmatched. The CDR3 here is CASSLTLAGDLRETQYF. CDR3 sequence (DNA): TGTGCCAGCAGCTTAACACTAGCGGGAGACCTCCGAGAGACCCAGTACTTC.

The rearrangement links TRBV7-2 to TRBJ2-5, with D unclear. Between the trimmed V and J ends, which lost 2 bases and 5 bases, there was a span of 18 bases. The germline V gene has CDR1 SGHTA and CDR2 FQGNSA. This CDR3 comprises 16 residues. The CDR3 spells CASSLSPNSIRETQYF. The CDR3 coding sequence is TGTGCCAGCAGCTTATCCCCCAACAGCATCAGGGAGACCCAGTACTTC.

The rearrangement uses TRBV29-1 and TRBJ2-1; 9 bases line up with TRBD2. V lost 7 bases to trimming and J lost 5 bases; unmatched junction nucleotides: 12. CDR3 length: 15 amino acids. Germline loops: CDR1 SQVTM, CDR2 ANQGSEA. The CDR3 loop is CSAREGLAANNEQFF. The CDR3 DNA follows: TGCAGCGCCCGGGAGGGACTAGCCGCGAACAATGAGCAGTTCTTC.

This clone has a handful of counts. The gene calls are TRBV6-6 and TRBJ1-5; D is unclear. This CDR3 is 13 amino acids long. CDR1 and CDR2 from the germline V gene are MNHNY and SVGAGI (reference sequence). V gave up 11 bases and J gave up 3 bases, with 14 bases separating them. The CDR3 coding sequence is TGTGCCTCACGTCTAGCGGACAATCAGCCCCAGCATTTT. Amino acids: CASRLADNQPQHF.

This chain connects TRBV6-6 to TRBJ1-3, with D possibly TRBD1 on 5 matching bases. V lost 0 bases, J lost 14 bases, and 8 bases lay in between. CDR1 is MNHNY, CDR2 SVGAGI, per germline (reference sequence). The CDR3 sequence is 11 residues long. The CDR3 DNA reads as TGTGCCAGCAGTTACTCAGGGGCCCTATATTTT. This codes for CASSYSGALYF.

The chain combines TRBV6-5 with TRBJ2-7; a weak D match, TRBD1 (5 bases). The germline V and J ends were trimmed by 5 bases and 4 bases, with 12 bases remaining between them. The germline CDR1 and CDR2 sequences are MNHEY and SVGAGI. This CDR3 has 13 residues. This chain's CDR3 is CASSRPDSYEQYF. CDR3 nucleotide sequence: TGTGCCAGCAGTCGCCCCGACAGTTACGAGCAGTACTTC.

V usage is TRBV16 and J usage is TRBJ2-3, with D unclear. CDR3 length: 10 residues. V was shortened by 3 bases and J by 8 bases, with 3 bases between the two germline ends. Germline CDR1 is KGHSY and CDR2 is FQNENV. CDR3 in amino acids: CASSQGTQYF. The CDR3 nucleotides are TGTGCCAGCAGCCAGGGTACGCAGTATTTT.

The chain recombines TRBV2 with TRBJ2-7; a weak D match, TRBD2 (5 bases). Trimming took off 3 bases at V and 1 base at J, with 7 bases between the two ends. CDR1 and CDR2 (germline): SNHLY, FYNNEI. The CDR3 length is 13 residues. The CDR3 nucleotides read TGTGCCAGCAGTGACGGGGTATCCTACGAGCAGTACTTC. It is translated as CASSDGVSYEQYF.